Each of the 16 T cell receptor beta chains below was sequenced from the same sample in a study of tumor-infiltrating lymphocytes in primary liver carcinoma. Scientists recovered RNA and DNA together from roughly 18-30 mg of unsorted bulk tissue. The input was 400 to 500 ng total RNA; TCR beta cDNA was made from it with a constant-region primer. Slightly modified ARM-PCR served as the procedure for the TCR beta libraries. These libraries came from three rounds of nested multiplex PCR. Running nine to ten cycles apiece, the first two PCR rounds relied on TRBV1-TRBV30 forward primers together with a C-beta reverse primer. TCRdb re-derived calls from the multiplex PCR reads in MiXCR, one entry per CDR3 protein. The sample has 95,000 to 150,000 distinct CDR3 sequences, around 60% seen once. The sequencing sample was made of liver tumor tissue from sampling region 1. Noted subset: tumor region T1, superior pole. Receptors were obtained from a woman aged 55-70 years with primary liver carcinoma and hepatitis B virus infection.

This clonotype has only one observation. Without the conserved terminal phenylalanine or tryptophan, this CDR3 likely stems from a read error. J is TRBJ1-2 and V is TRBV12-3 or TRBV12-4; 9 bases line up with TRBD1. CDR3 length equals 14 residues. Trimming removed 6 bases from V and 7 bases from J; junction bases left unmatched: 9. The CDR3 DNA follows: TGTGCCAGCAGGCTTGGGACAGGGATGTCTGGCTACACCATC. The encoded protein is CASRLGTGMSGYTI.

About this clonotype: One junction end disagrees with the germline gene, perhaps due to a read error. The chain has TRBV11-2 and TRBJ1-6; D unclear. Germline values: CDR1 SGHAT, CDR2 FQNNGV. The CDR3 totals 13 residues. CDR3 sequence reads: CVSGLEPGSPLQF. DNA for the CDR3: TGTGTCAGCGGCTTAGAGCCGGGTTCACCCCTCCAATTT.

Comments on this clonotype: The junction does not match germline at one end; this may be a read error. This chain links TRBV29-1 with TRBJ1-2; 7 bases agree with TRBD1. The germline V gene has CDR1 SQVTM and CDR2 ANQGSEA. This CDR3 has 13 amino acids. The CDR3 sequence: CSVEGGGERGYTF. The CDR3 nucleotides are TGCAGTGTTGAAGGAGGGGGCGAAAGGGGCTACACCTTC.

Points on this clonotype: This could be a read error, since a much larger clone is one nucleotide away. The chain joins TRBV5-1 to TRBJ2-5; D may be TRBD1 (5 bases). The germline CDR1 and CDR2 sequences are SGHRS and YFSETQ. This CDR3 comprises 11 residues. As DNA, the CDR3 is TGCGTCAGCAGGGCGGCGGAGACCCAGTACTTC. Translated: CVSRAAETQYF.

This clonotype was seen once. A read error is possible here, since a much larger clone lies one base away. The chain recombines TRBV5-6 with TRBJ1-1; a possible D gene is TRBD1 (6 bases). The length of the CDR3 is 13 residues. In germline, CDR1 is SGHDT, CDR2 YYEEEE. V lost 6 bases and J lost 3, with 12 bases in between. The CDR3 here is CASTRGWYTEAFF. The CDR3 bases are TGTGCCAGCACCAGGGGATGGTACACTGAAGCTTTCTTT.

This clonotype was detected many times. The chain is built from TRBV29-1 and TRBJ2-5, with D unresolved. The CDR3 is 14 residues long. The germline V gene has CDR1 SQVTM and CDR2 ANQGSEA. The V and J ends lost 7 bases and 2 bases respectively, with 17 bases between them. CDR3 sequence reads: CSAYSSALQETQYF. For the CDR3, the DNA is TGCAGCGCCTACTCTTCGGCGTTACAAGAGACCCAGTACTTC.

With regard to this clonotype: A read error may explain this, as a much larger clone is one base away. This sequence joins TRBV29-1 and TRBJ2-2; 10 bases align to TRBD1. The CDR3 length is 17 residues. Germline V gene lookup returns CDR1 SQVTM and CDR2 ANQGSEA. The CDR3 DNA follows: TGCAGCGCGCGGGACAGGGGACTAGGGTGTAACACCGGGGAGCTGCTTTTT. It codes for CSARDRGLGCNTGELLF.

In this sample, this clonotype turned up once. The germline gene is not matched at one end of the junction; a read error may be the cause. The CDR3 region has the DNA TGTGCCAGTAGCCTAGATCGAGGAGATACGAAGTATTTT. Protein: CASSLDRGDTKYF. The chain links TRBV11-2 to TRBJ2-3; D remains ambiguous. The CDR3 has 13 residues. Germline V gene lookup returns CDR1 SGHAT and CDR2 FQNNGV.

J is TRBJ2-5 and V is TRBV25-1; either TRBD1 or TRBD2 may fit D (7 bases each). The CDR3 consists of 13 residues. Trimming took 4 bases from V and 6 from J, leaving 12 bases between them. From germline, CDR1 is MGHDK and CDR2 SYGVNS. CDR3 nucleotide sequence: TGTGCCAGCAGTGCCCAGGGGGGGAAGACCCAGTACTTC. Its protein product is CASSAQGGKTQYF.

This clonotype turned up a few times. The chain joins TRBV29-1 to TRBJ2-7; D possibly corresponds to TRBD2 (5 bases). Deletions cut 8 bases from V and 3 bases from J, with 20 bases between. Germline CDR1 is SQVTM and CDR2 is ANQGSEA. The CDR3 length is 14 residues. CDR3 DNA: TGCAGCCAGATTCGGCGGGCCGGCTACTACGAGCAGTACTTC. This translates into CSQIRRAGYYEQYF.

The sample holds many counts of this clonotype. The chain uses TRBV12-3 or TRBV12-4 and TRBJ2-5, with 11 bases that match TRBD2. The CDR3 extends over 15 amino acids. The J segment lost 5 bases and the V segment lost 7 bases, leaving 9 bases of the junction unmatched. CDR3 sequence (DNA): TGTGCCAGCAACGTAGCGGGAGGGCCTGGGGAGACCCAGTACTTC. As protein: CASNVAGGPGETQYF.

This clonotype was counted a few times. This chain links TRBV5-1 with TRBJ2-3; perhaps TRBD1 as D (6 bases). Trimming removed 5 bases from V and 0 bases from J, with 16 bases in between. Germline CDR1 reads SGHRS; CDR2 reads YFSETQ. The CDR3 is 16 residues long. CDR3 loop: CASRRSRGESTDTQYF. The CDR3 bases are TGCGCCAGCAGACGCTCCAGGGGCGAAAGCACAGATACGCAGTATTTT.

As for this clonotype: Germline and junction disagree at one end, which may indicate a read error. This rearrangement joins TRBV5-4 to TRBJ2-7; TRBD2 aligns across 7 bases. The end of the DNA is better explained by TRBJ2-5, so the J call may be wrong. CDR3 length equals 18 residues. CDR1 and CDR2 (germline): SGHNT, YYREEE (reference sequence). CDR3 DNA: TGTGCCAGCAACTTGGGGGGGGTGATAGGATCGGATCTCGGGACCCAGTACTTC. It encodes CASNLGGVIGSDLGTQYF.

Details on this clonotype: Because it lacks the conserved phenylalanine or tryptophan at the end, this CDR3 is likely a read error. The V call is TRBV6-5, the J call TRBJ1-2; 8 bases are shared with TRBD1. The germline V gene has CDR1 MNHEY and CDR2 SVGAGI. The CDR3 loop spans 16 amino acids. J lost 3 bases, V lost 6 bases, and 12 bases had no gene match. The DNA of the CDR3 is TGTGCCAGCAGCGTAGTAGCAGGGGGCGAGTACTATGGCTACACCTCC. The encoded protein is CASSVVAGGEYYGYTS.

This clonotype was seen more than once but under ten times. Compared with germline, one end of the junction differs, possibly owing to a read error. This chain's CDR3 is CATSPGWNTGKLFF. In nucleotides, the CDR3 is TGTGCCACCAGTCCAGGGTGGAACACCGGGAAGCTGTTTTTT. The J gene is TRBJ2-2, the V gene TRBV7-9; D may correspond to TRBD1 or TRBD2 (5 bases each). The CDR3 consists of 14 residues. Germline CDR1 and CDR2: SEHNR and FQNEAQ (reference sequence).

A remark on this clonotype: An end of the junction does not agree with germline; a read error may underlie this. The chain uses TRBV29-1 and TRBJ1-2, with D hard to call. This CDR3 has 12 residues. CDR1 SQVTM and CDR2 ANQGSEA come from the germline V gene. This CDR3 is CSVSGDIYDYTF. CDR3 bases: TGCAGTGTCAGCGGGGATATCTATGACTACACCTTC.